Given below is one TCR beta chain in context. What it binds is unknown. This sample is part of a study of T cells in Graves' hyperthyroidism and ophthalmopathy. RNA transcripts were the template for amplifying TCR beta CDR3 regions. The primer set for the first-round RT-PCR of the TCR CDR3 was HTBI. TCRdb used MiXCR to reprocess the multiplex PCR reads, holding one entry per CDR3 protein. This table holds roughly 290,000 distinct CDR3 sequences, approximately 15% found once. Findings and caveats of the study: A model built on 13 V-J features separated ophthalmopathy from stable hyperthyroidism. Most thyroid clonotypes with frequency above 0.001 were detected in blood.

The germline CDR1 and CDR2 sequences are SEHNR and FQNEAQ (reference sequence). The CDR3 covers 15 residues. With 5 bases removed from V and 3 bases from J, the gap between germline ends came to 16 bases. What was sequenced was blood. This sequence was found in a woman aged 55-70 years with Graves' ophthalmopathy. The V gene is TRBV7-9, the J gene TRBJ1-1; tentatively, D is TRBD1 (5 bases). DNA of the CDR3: TGTGCCAGCAGCCCCCGGGCGGGGGGTGACACTGAAGCTTTCTTT. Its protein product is CASSPRAGGDTEAFF. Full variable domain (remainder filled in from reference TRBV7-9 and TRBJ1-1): DTGVSQNPRHKITKRGQNVTFRCDPISEHNRLYWYRQTLGQGPEFLTYFQNEAQLEKSRLLSDRFSAERPKGSFSTLEIQRTEQGDSAMYLCASSPRAGGDTEAFFGQGTRLTVV.